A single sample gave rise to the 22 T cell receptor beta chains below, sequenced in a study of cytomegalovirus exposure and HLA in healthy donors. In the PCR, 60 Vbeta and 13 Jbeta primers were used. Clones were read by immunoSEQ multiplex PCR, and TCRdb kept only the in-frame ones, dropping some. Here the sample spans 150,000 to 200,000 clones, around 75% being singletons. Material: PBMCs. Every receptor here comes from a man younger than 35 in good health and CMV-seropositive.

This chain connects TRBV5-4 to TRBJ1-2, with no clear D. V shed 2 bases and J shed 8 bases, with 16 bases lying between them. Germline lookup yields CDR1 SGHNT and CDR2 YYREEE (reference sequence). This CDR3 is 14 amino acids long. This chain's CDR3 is CASSLAQPSSGYTF. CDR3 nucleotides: TGTGCCAGCAGCTTAGCACAGCCTTCATCGGGCTACACCTTC.

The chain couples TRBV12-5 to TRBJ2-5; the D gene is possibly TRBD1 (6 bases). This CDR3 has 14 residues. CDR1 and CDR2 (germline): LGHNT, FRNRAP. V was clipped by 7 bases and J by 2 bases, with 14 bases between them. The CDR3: CASDQTGKQETQYF. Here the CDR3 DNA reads TGTGCTAGTGACCAAACAGGGAAACAAGAGACCCAGTACTTC.

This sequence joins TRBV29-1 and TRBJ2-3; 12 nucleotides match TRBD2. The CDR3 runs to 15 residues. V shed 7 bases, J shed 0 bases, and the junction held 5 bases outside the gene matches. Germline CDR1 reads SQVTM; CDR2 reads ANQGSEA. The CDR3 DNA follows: TGCAGCGCGTCCGGGACTAGCGGGAGCACAGATACGCAGTATTTT. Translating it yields CSASGTSGSTDTQYF.

CDR3 DNA: TGTGCCACCCGACTAGCGGGGGATACGCAGTATTTT. Amino acid sequence: CATRLAGDTQYF. The V call is TRBV19, the J call TRBJ2-3; TRBD2 matches at 11 bases. The CDR3 runs 12 residues. V dropped 10 bases and J dropped 6; count of bases not matched to a gene: 3. The germline V gene encodes CDR1 LNHDA and CDR2 SQIVND (reference sequence).

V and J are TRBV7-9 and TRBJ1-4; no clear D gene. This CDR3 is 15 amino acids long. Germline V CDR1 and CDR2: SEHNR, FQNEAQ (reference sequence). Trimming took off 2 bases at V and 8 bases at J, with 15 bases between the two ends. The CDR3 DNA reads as TGTGCCAGCAGCTTATCGGGAGCCCCTCGGGAAAAACTGTTTTTT. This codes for CASSLSGAPREKLFF. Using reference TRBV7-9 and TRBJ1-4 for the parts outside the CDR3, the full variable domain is DTGVSQNPRHKITKRGQNVTFRCDPISEHNRLYWYRQTLGQGPEFLTYFQNEAQLEKSRLLSDRFSAERPKGSFSTLEIQRTEQGDSAMYLCASSLSGAPREKLFFGSGTQLSVL.

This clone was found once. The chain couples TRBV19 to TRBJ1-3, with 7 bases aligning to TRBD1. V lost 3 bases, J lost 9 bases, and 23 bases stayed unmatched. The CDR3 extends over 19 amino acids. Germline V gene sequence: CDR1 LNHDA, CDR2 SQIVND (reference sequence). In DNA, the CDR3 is TGTGCCAGTAGTATGCTGGAAGCTGGGACAGAGAGCTTCGGAGGCACCATATATTTT. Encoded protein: CASSMLEAGTESFGGTIYF. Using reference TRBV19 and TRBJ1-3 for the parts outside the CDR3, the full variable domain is DGGITQSPKYLFRKEGQNVTLSCEQNLNHDAMYWYRQDPGQGLRLIYYSQIVNDFQKGDIAEGYSVSREKKESFPLTVTSAQKNPTAFYLCASSMLEAGTESFGGTIYFGEGSWLTVV.

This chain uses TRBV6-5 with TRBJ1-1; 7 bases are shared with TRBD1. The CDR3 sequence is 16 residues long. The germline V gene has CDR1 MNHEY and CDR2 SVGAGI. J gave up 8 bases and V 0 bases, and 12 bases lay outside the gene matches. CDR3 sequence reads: CASSYSSGGGRSEAFF. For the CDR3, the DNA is TGTGCCAGCAGTTACTCTAGTGGAGGGGGCCGCAGCGAAGCTTTCTTT.

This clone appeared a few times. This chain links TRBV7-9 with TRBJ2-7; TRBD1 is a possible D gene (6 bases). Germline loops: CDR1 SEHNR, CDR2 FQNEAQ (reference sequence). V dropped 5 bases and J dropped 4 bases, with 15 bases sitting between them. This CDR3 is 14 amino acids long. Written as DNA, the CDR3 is TGTGCCAGCAGCCTCTCAGGGGCAAGTTACGAGCAGTACGTC. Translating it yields CASSLSGASYEQYV.

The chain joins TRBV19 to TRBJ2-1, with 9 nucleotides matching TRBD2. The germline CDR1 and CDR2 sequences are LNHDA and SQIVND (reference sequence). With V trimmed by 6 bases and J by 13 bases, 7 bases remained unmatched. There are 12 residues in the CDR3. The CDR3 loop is CASRGPGLAQFF. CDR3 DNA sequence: TGTGCCAGTAGAGGACCGGGACTAGCTCAGTTCTTC.

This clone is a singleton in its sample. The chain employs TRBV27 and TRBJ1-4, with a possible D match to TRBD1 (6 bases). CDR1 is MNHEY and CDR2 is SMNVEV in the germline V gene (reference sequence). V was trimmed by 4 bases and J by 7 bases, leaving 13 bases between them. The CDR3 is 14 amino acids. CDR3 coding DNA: TGTGCCAGCAGTTCCAGGGGATCATTTGAAAAACTGTTTTTT. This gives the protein CASSSRGSFEKLFF. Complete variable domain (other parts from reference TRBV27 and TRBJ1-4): EAQVTQNPRYLITVTGKKLTVTCSQNMNHEYMSWYRQDPGLGLRQIYYSMNVEVTDKGDVPEGYKVSRKEKRNFPLILESPSPNQTSLYFCASSSRGSFEKLFFGSGTQLSVL.

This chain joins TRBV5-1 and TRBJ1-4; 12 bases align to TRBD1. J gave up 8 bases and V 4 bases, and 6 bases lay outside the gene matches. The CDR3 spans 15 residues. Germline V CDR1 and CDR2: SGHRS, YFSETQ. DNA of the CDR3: TGCGCCAGCAGCCTAGGGACAGGGGGCAGGGAAAAACTGTTTTTT. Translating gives CASSLGTGGREKLFF.

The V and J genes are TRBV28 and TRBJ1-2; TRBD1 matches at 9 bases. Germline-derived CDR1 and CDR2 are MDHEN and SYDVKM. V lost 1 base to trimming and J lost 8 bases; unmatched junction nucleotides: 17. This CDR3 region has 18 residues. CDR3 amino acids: CASSLFYRLGQGEGGYTF. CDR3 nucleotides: TGTGCCAGCAGTTTATTCTATAGGTTGGGACAGGGAGAGGGGGGCTACACCTTC.

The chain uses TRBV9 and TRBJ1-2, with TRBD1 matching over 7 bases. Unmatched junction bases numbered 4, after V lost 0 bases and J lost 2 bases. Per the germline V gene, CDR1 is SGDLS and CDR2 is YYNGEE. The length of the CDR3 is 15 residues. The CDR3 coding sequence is TGTGCCAGCAGCGTAGCTAGACAGGGAAACTATGGCTACACCTTC. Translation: CASSVARQGNYGYTF.

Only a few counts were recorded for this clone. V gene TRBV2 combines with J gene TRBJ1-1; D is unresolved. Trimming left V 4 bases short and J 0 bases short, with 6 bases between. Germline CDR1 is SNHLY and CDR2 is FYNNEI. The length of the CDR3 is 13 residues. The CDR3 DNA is TGTGCCAGCAGTGGGCAGGTGAACACTGAAGCTTTCTTT. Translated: CASSGQVNTEAFF.

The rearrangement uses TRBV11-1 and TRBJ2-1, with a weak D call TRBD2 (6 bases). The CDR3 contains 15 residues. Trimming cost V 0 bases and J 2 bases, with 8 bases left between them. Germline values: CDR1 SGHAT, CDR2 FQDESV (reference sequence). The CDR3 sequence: CASSLAGGTYNEQFF. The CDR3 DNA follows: TGTGCCAGCAGCTTAGCCGGCGGGACCTACAATGAGCAGTTCTTC. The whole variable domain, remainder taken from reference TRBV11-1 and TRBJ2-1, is EAEVAQSPRYKITEKSQAVAFWCDPISGHATLYWYRQILGQGPELLVQFQDESVVDDSQLPKDRFSAERLKGVDSTLKIQPAELGDSAMYLCASSLAGGTYNEQFFGPGTRLTVL.

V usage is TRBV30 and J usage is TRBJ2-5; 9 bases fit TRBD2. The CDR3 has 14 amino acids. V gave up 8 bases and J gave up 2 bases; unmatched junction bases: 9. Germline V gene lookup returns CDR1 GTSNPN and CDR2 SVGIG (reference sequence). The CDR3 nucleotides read TGTGCCACAGGAGGGGCGGGAGGGCAAGAGACCCAGTACTTC. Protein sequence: CATGGAGGQETQYF.

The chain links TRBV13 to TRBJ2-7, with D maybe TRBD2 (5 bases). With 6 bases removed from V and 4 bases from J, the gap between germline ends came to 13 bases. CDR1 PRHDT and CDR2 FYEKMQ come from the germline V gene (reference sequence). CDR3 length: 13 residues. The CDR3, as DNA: TGTGCCAGCAGTCCCCGGGATGGGTACGAGCAGTACGTC. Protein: CASSPRDGYEQYV.

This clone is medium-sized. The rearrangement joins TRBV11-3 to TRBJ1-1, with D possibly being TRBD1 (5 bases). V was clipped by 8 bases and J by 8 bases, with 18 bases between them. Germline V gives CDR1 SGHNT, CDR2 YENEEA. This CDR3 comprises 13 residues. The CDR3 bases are TGTGCCAGCTCCTTACCAGGGTTTCAGGAAGCTTTCTTT. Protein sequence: CASSLPGFQEAFF.

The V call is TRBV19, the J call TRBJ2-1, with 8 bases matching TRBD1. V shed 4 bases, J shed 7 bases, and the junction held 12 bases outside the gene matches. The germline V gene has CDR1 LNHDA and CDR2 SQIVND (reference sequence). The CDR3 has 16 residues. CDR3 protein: CASSTISRDRKNEQFF. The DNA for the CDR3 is TGTGCCAGTAGTACAATTAGTCGGGACAGGAAAAATGAGCAGTTCTTC.

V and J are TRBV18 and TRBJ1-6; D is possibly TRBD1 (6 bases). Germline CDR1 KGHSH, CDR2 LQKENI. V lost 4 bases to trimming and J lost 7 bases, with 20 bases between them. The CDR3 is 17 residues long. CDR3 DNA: TGTGCCAGCTCACGATACAGGGACGGTATTAAAAATTCACCCCTCCACTTT. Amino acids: CASSRYRDGIKNSPLHF.

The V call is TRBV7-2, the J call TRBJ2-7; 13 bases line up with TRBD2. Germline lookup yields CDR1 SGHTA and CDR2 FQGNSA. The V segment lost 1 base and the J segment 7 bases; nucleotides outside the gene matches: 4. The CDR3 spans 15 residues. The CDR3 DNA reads TGTGCCAGCAGCTTAGGACTAGCGGGAGGTAGTGAGCAGTACGTC. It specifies CASSLGLAGGSEQYV.

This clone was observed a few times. CDR3 in amino acids: CAWKVREFEKLFF. The CDR3 bases are TGTGCCTGGAAAGTTAGAGAGTTTGAAAAACTGTTTTTT. This chain connects TRBV30 to TRBJ1-4; D unclear. This CDR3 has 13 amino acids. V gave up 4 bases and J gave up 7 bases, with 13 bases separating them. CDR1 and CDR2 (germline): GTSNPN, SVGIG (reference sequence).